This TCR beta chain was captured by sequencing in a study of shared clonotypes between healthy human individuals. Note on this clone: Its matching antigen is unknown.

Genomic DNA from each subset was divided evenly over several immunoSEQ plates. In the study's own analysis: Junction-only immunoSEQ sequences carried no quality scores, so filtering differed. Clones were read by immunoSEQ multiplex PCR, and TCRdb kept only the in-frame ones, dropping some. The V and J calls and clone size are taken from that table; D and trimming were inferred from the DNA. The data hold about 2 million clones, with roughly 94% observed a single time. General observations from the study: Clonotypes not shared had lower generation probabilities than those common to all four donors.

This CDR3 region has 15 residues. Germline V CDR1 and CDR2: LNHNV, YYDKDF (reference sequence). The germline V and J ends were trimmed by 4 bases and 3 bases, with 14 bases remaining between them. The rearrangement links TRBV15 to TRBJ2-3; D is possibly TRBD2 (5 bases). Material: naive CD4+ T cells sorted from blood. The subset was: CD45RA+ positively selected. This clonotype was obtained from a man younger than 35 in good health. The CDR3 sequence: CATSIFLADTDTQYF. CDR3 nucleotides: TGTGCCACCAGCATATTCCTAGCAGATACAGATACGCAGTATTTT.